This T cell receptor beta chain was retrieved from a study of blood T cell repertoires in COVID-19. TCRdb keeps only in-frame clones here, not all; method: immunoSEQ multiplex PCR. The sample shows a few hundred thousand clones, approximately 80% of them seen only once. This clone is judged large (0.1 to 1%). The CDR3 is 15 amino acids. Deletions cut 3 bases from V and 2 bases from J, with 11 bases between. In germline, CDR1 is MNHNS, CDR2 SASEGT. This sequence originates from a woman aged 18-29 years with acute or convalescent COVID-19. J is TRBJ1-5 and V is TRBV6-1, with D unresolved. What was sequenced was peripheral blood. The CDR3 bases are TGTGCCAGCAGTGAGAGGCCCGTCGGCAATCAGCCCCAGCATTTT. Residues: CASSERPVGNQPQHF.